This entry is about one T cell receptor (beta chain). Its target antigen remains unknown. Base qualities were left out, and no much larger clone turns up one base away. This sample is part of a study of cytomegalovirus exposure and HLA in healthy donors (dated by TCRdb to the late 2010s). Regarding the complete study: An earlier analysis of about 530 of the donors reported 276 Gb of sequence data and 95 million to 130 million unique TCR beta sequences obtained from about 170 million T cells. The study profiled the T cell repertoires of under 700 subjects by immunosequencing and related them to cytomegalovirus serostatus. In the later analysis, no new phenotypic data were used to find candidate immune exposures; instead, reliance was placed on TCR beta sequences and their occurrence across donors. Of the 398 genotyped donors, 65% to 90% fell in the genetic ancestry cluster associated with self-reported Caucasian donors. All discovery cohort repertoires had been generated using a single sequencing platform. Besides the first cohort of around 670 subjects, a separate validation cohort made up of 120 different subjects was used. In a later analysis, previously published TCR beta repertoires from 666 donors were re-analyzed and high-resolution HLA genotyping was added so that TCR occurrence patterns could be studied. On average, approximately 250,000 unique TCR beta nucleotide sequences were sequenced per donor among several hundred genotyped donors of the cohort, with roughly 18% of those sequences being non-productive. About 5 DR-DQ haplotypes were handled as single units for association and clustering, since linkage in the cohort was strong. A later genetic analysis used genome-wide SNP genotypes for about three fifths of the 666 donors, treating that subset as a discovery cohort. Roughly 310 gigabases of sequencing data and roughly 90 million unique TCR sequences were included in an early release covering about 700 HLA-typed donors. Donor age, sex, ethnicity and CMV serostatus were compiled together with the repertoire data. Class I and class II HLA loci were covered by the typing at four-digit resolution. The study aimed to test whether cataloging public T cell receptors could reveal signatures of past pathogen exposure. To predict cytomegalovirus infection status, the study combined high-throughput TCR immunosequencing, statistical association of individual TCRs with disease status, and machine learning. The number of typed donors differed by locus: about 629-630 for A, B, C, DRB1 and DQB1; 500 to 550 for DQA1; approximately 610 for DPA1; and around 450 for DPB1. An earlier analysis of more than 450 of the donors used high-throughput TCR beta sequencing to judge whether each TCR beta V gene segment behaved as functional or pseudogenic.

In total, approximately 690 healthy bone marrow donors made up the cohort. Cohort members were all nominally healthy when sampled, although unrecorded immune exposures were likely present. The donor tested CMV seropositive, placing the donor among the 289 seropositive members of the cohort. Every donor gave a peripheral blood sample, and the peripheral blood mononuclear cells from that sample were used for TCR beta sequencing. Genomic DNA extraction from the blood cell samples was performed with the Qiagen DNeasy Blood Extraction Kit. To prepare the library, the immunoSEQ multiplex PCR assay was applied. For the multiplex PCR, a mixture combining 60 forward primers for TCR Vbeta segments and 13 reverse primers for TCR Jbeta segments was used. The CDR3 region of rearranged TCR beta genes was amplified from genomic DNA by a multiplex PCR assay. Amplified TCR beta libraries were sequenced as 87-base-pair reads on the Illumina HiSeq System. In the original analysis: A later analysis tallied 75 million to 95 million unique TCR beta chains across the 666 repertoires, and about 10 million of those chains were shared by two or more donors. Raw reads were error-corrected and collapsed into unique sequences with a nearest-neighbor algorithm that merged closely related sequences to remove PCR and sequencing errors. CDR3 sequences were aligned to IMGT reference sequences to assign V, D and J gene segments. For a sequence to be retained, at least a six-nucleotide match to both a V gene segment and a J gene segment was required. A rearrangement counted as productive if the CDR3 had no stop codons and remained in frame with V and J, and every other rearrangement counted as non-productive. Following IMGT convention, CDR3 was defined as the stretch from the second conserved V-encoded cysteine to the conserved J-encoded phenylalanine. The earlier analysis of some 580 of the donors excluded any sequence lacking an unambiguous match to a single V gene segment. An earlier analysis of a few hundred of the donors called V segments functional above 56.7% productive rearrangements and segregating when the between-donor standard deviation exceeded 5%. To diagnose cytomegalovirus status from the catalog of TCR beta chain sequences, a statistical classification framework was built. V and J gene assignment, in a later analysis, came from comparing TCR nucleotide sequences with IMGT/GENE-DB human TR gene sequences. The TCRdist pipeline was used in a later analysis to assign CDR3 sequences and most-parsimonious VDJ recombination scenarios. In a later analysis, each TCR beta chain was defined by its CDR3 amino acid sequence together with its V-gene family, and reads lacking a unique V-gene family were excluded. In a later analysis, several hundred highly shared, low-generation-probability nucleotide sequences were removed to address suspected cross-contamination and a sequencing artifact. In a later analysis, a clonal expansion index for each public chain was calculated from normalized within-repertoire ranks of inferred template counts. In a later analysis, generation probabilities were computed using a VDJ recombination model fitted to out-of-frame rearrangements, and the results were checked against IGoR. A later analysis scored TCR-TCR, TCR-HLA and TCR-CMV co-occurrence with hypergeometric tests, applying a repertoire-size bias correction to TCR pairs. False discovery rates were estimated in a later analysis by permuting HLA or CMV assignments 20 times. A later analysis grouped co-occurring TCRs with DBSCAN, adding TCRdist sequence similarity when clustering within HLA-allele-positive subsets. Repertoires with fewer than 30,000 or more than 120,000 public chains were left out of co-occurrence clustering, as were about 5 repertoires with anomalous nucleotide sharing. The table comes from immuneACCESS by way of TCRdb, which keeps in-frame sequences with V and J called. Part of the clones is missing from these tables; in studies checked, under half for an unresolved V gene and the rest for unknown reasons. The D gene and trimming were derived from the DNA, and the V and J assignments and clone size from that table. This sample is represented by some 150,000 clones; almost 85% of them were singletons. 5.5% to 6% of the sample belongs to the ten largest clones.

Its CDR3 holds 13 amino acids, cysteine through phenylalanine. CDR3 DNA is the only sequence kept; it has 39 bases, read in frame from the first base. The junction shows trimming of 2 bases on V and 0 bases on J, plus 4 bases between the germline ends. CDR1 MNHEY and CDR2 SVGAGI are derived from the germline V gene. Results and caveats for the whole study, not just this receptor: Roughly uniform sequencing depth across donors was assumed in presence/absence analyses, although this assumption may not hold. In an earlier analysis of around 600 of the donors, most TCR beta V segments were observed in productive rearrangements about 87% or about 30% of the time, broadly matching IMGT annotations. Most CMV-associated TCR beta chains appeared to be HLA-restricted in a later analysis, and the HLA associations seemed to be driven largely by CMV exposure. According to the authors, the approach could potentially be generalized to other disease states and immunological phenotypes. V-gene and J-gene trimming of TCR beta chains was associated with a missense DCLRE1C variant in a later genetic analysis, and the association was replicated in an independent cohort. The cohort was sequenced for TCR beta chains only, and without alpha or paired-chain data the features that could be detected were limited. In a later analysis, HLA-associated TCR beta chains were found to be more clonally expanded and to have lower generation probabilities than equally common non-associated chains. CMV serostatus was the only immune exposure information available for the cohort. A further reported finding was that TCR beta sequences accurately predicted the HLA-A and HLA-B alleles for most subjects in the first cohort. A later analysis reported that several top co-occurrence clusters appeared linked to parvovirus B19, influenza, CMV and Epstein-Barr virus. In a later analysis, about 17,000 TCR beta sequences were associated with specific HLA alleles at a false discovery rate of 0.05. Most TCR sequences were observed very rarely across donors, whereas some public TCRs were present in many individuals. In both the original and validation cohorts, the classifier was reported to diagnose cytomegalovirus status with high specificity and sensitivity. Because HLA typing was missing for some donors at each locus, association tests included only the typed subset. According to a later genetic analysis, donors in an Asian-associated ancestry cluster had fewer N-insertions in productive TCRs than the roughly 700-donor mean. According to a later analysis, TCR association rates differed among HLA loci, with DRB1 alleles showing the most associated TCRs and HLA-C alleles showing the fewest. The 87-base-pair reads could not distinguish some IMGT-functional V segments, including TRBV6-2 and TRBV6-3, so those segments were excluded. Because counts were too low, seventeen rarely observed V segments, including chromosome 9 orphons, were left out of the earlier analysis of about 500 of the donors. In vitro tests confirmed that a few of the cytomegalovirus-associated TCR beta chains recognize cytomegalovirus antigens. A cluster of highly shared sequence variants was judged likely to represent a technical artifact of the sequencing pipeline. Linkage disequilibrium might explain the correlated functional status among segregating V segments, but an unknown experimental factor could not be ruled out. A total of about 180 TCR beta chains were listed by the study as associated with cytomegalovirus. When HLA alleles, especially DR and DQ, strongly co-occurred, attributing TCR associations to individual alleles was difficult.

This TCR derives from a young man in good health and CMV-seropositive. The sequence joins TRBV6-5 to TRBJ1-1, with an unclear D gene assignment. Sequenced sample: PBMCs. This receptor carries the CDR3 CASSYELNTEAFF. The DNA is TGTGCCAGCAGTTACGAGCTGAACACTGAAGCTTTCTTT.